The text below deals with one T cell receptor (beta chain). No antigen is known for it. Authors' processing steps: Sample TCR counts, which ranged from roughly 20,000 to 690,600, had a median of 95,638. One entry per CDR3 protein, called by TCRdb with MiXCR from the RACE reads. None of the V and J calls come from the authors' own analysis; TCRdb made them. The table has roughly 160,000 distinct CDR3 sequences, approximately 15% seen once. Unmatched junction bases numbered 8, after V lost 4 bases and J lost 5 bases. CDR1 SGHRS and CDR2 YFSETQ come from the germline V gene. The CDR3 extends over 15 amino acids. These data come from a study of human T cells and chemical hapten exposure. Study results and caveats: Expanded TCRs grouped into significantly more large CDR3 similarity clusters than controls produced.

Stated time point: patch test 1, 2 weeks after DPC sensitization. Treatment reported: therapeutic diphenylcyclopropenone sensitization with weekly scalp DPC. Donors, patients with alopecia ranging from 18 to 70 years old and judged suitable for DPC, provided samples. The study extracted total RNA from unfractionated whole blood. This clonotype originated in a woman in her twenties or thirties with alopecia areata. Some clones in this sample may be carry-over from other donors' samples. The sample here was whole blood, taken in connection with sensitization to the hapten diphenylcyclopropenone (DPC). The chain recombines TRBV5-1 with TRBJ1-1, with TRBD1 identical over 10 bases. The CDR3 nucleotides read TGCGCCAGCAGCCCACTCGGACAGGGGGAGACTGAAGCTTTCTTT. Translated: CASSPLGQGETEAFF.